This TCR beta chain is from a study of OX40 agonist ivuxolimab in advanced cancers. About the research overall: Cohort: approximately 83% men, mean age around 61, aged roughly 23 to 79. The study, taken as a whole, reports: Low clonal expansion, among the lowest seen, marked partial responders at 0.1-3.0 mg/kg. Clonal expansion by week 6 occurred in CD4+ and CD8+ blood T cells (at 0.1 to 3.0 mg/kg). Certain nonresponders additionally had low normalized T-cell clonal expansion.

On this clone: Its target is not known.

There are 15 residues in the CDR3. V was clipped by 8 bases and J by 2 bases; unmatched bases: 8. CDR1 and CDR2 from the germline V gene are SGHTA and FQGNSA. This table comes from immunoSEQ multiplex PCR, and its TCRdb copy is limited to in-frame clones, with some not included. Among about 34,000 clones listed, 75% to 85% were seen once. Specimen: CD4+ or CD8+ T cells sorted from blood, collected in a trial of the OX40 agonist ivuxolimab. This rearrangement joins TRBV7-2 to TRBJ2-3; 9 nucleotides match TRBD2. This TCR was recovered from an adult with an advanced solid tumor such as melanoma, head and neck, liver or kidney cancer. The CDR3 nucleotides are TGTGCCAGCCGCCAGACTAGCGGATACACAGATACGCAGTATTTT. Translated: CASRQTSGYTDTQYF.